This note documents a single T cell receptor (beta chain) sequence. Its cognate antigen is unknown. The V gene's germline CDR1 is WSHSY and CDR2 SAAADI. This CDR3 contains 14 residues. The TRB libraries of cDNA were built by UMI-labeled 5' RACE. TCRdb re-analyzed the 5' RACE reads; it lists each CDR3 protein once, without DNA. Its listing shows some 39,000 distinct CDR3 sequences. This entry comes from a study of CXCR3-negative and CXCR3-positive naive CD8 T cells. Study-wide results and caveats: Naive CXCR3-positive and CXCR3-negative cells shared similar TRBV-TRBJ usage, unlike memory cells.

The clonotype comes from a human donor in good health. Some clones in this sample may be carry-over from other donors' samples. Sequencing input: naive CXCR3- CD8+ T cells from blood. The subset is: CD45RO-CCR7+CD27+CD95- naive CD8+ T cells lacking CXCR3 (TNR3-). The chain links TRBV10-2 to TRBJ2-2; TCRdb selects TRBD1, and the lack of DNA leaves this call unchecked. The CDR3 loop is CASSFRGLVGELFF.